This T cell receptor beta chain appears in the sequencing data of a study of CD8+CD57+ T cells in acquired aplastic anemia. Study in general: The DNA of sorted CD4+ and CD8+ cells averaged roughly 3.2 ug.

Germline V gives CDR1 KGHDR, CDR2 SFDVKD. Trimming removed 3 bases from V and 8 bases from J, with 13 bases in between. The CDR3 covers 15 residues. This clonotype has just a few counts. Its antigen is undetermined. TCR beta VDJ and CDR3 profiling used genomic DNA as template. TCRdb reanalysed the reads using MiXCR and keeps one entry per CDR3 protein. This table holds about 120,000 distinct CDR3 sequences, 55% to 70% found once. Points from the study as a whole: Patients and controls turned out to have twenty-nine CD8+ CDR3 sequences in common.

Patients sequenced had flow cytometry evidence of CD8+CD57+ cell expansion. Patients were untreated when blood was sampled. This chain links TRBV24-1 with TRBJ1-6, with a tentative D call TRBD1 (6 bases). Input material: sorted CD4+, CD8+, or CD8+CD57+ T cells (not recorded which) from PBMCs. The TCR comes from a human donor with aplastic anemia. The CDR3 is CATSDPPTGDSPLHF. CDR3 DNA sequence: TGTGCCACCAGTGATCCACCGACAGGAGATTCACCCCTCCACTTT.